A single sample is the source of the 5 T cell receptor beta chains below, sequenced in a study of blood T cell repertoires in COVID-19. Data came from immunoSEQ multiplex PCR; TCRdb stores just in-frame clones and leaves some out. The data show approximately 86,000 clones, 80% to 90% seen once. The specimen sequenced was peripheral blood. These TCRs come from a man aged 50 to 60 with acute or convalescent COVID-19.

Relative to its sample, this clone is large. CDR3 DNA sequence: TGTGCCAGCAGCCCGAGTACCGACAGGGGGCTTGGCTACACCTTC. It encodes CASSPSTDRGLGYTF. The chain has TRBV7-9 and TRBJ1-2, with TRBD1 matching over 10 bases. There are 15 residues in the CDR3. The V segment lost 5 bases and the J segment 7 bases; nucleotides outside the gene matches: 10. Germline V lookup: CDR1 SEHNR, CDR2 FQNEAQ (reference sequence).

This chain joins TRBV6-6 and TRBJ1-5; no definite D call. Germline-derived CDR1 and CDR2 are MNHNY and SVGAGI (reference sequence). The CDR3 consists of 17 residues. The V end was cut by 5 bases, the J end by 0 bases, with 17 bases between. The CDR3 DNA sequence: TGTGCCAGCAGTCCCCTCGCGGGGATTACTAGCAATCAGCCCCAGCATTTT. Protein: CASSPLAGITSNQPQHF.

The chain uses TRBV19 and TRBJ1-5; maybe TRBD1 (5 bases). V shed 4 bases and J shed 6 bases, with 22 bases lying between them. The CDR3 length is 17 residues. Germline V gene lookup returns CDR1 LNHDA and CDR2 SQIVND (reference sequence). CDR3 nucleotide sequence: TGTGCCAGTAGTAAGGTGTGGGTGGACACGGGGGGTCAGCCCCAGCATTTT. The encoded protein is CASSKVWVDTGGQPQHF.

This clone showed up just once. V usage is TRBV6-5 and J usage is TRBJ2-2; perhaps TRBD1 as D (6 bases). The CDR3 sequence is 13 residues long. V lost 6 bases, J lost 4 bases, and 9 bases lay in between. Germline V gene sequence: CDR1 MNHEY, CDR2 SVGAGI. This CDR3 is CASRGQSTGELFF. Written as DNA, the CDR3 is TGTGCCAGCAGGGGACAAAGCACCGGGGAGCTGTTTTTT.

This rearrangement joins TRBV5-1 to TRBJ1-2; no clear D gene. V lost 4 bases, J lost 8 bases, and 21 bases lay in between. CDR3 length: 15 amino acids. The germline gives CDR1 SGHRS, CDR2 YFSETQ. CDR3 sequence: CASSANTGFQVGYTF. DNA for the CDR3: TGCGCCAGCAGCGCAAACACCGGGTTCCAAGTCGGCTACACCTTC.